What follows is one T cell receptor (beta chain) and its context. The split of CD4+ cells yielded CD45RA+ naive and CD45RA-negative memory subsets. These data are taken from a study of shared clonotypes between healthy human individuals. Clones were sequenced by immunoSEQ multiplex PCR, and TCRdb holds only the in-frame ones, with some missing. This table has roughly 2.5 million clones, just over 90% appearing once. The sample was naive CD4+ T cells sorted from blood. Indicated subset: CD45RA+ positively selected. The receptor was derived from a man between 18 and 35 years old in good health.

CDR3 loop: CASRKQGVDQYF. The CDR3 DNA reads TGTGCCAGCAGGAAGCAGGGCGTGGATCAGTATTTT. The J gene is TRBJ2-3, the V gene TRBV2; possible D gene TRBD1, 5 bases. Trimming shortened V by 6 bases and J by 12 bases, and 16 bases separated the two germline ends. Per the germline V gene, CDR1 is SNHLY and CDR2 is FYNNEI. This CDR3 comprises 12 residues. The complete variable domain, with remaining parts taken from reference TRBV2 and TRBJ2-3, reads EPEVTQTPSHQVTQMGQEVILRCVPISNHLYFYWYRQILGQKVEFLVSFYNNEISEKSEIFDDQFSVERPDGSNFTLKIRSTKLEDSAMYFCASRKQGVDQYFGPGTRLTVL.